One sample yielded the 9 T cell receptor beta chains listed below, sequenced in a study of CD8+ T cells in alopecia areata. Extracted from the samples, RNA was reverse transcribed into cDNA to serve as the sequencing template. TCRdb's table, derived via immunoSEQ multiplex PCR, lists solely in-frame clones and lacks some. This sample has about 150,000 clones, with about 89% found just once. The starting material was CD8+ T cells sorted from blood, obtained at week 0. These TCRs come from a human donor with alopecia areata.

This rearrangement joins TRBV29-1 to TRBJ2-1; D is uncertain. The germline V and J ends were trimmed by 1 base and 3 bases, with 10 bases remaining between them. The CDR3 sequence is 14 residues long. Germline values: CDR1 SQVTM, CDR2 ANQGSEA. CDR3 nucleotides: TGCAGCGTTGAAGCTGCAAGCAACTACAATGAGCAGTTCTTC. Translating it yields CSVEAASNYNEQFF.

The table lists this clone with a count of one. The chain employs TRBV13 and TRBJ2-3; D gene unclear. V was pared by 3 bases and J by 5 bases, with 6 bases between. CDR1 and CDR2 from the germline V gene are PRHDT and FYEKMQ (reference sequence). This CDR3 spans 12 amino acids. The CDR3 loop reads CASSFRQDTQYF. The DNA for the CDR3 is TGTGCCAGCAGCTTTCGTCAAGATACGCAGTATTTT.

The chain recombines TRBV29-1 with TRBJ2-2, with 11 bases matching TRBD2. Germline values: CDR1 SQVTM, CDR2 ANQGSEA. This CDR3 is 14 amino acids long. V lost 3 bases to trimming and J lost 7 bases; unmatched junction nucleotides: 4. The DNA of the CDR3 is TGCAGCGTTGACATTAGCGGGAGGGGCGGGGAGCTGTTTTTT. It encodes CSVDISGRGGELFF.

The gene calls are TRBV7-9 and TRBJ2-5, with D unresolved. Germline assignment: CDR1 SEHNR and CDR2 FQNEAQ (reference sequence). CDR3 length: 13 residues. Trimming left V 2 bases short and J 1 base short, with 5 bases between. The chain's CDR3 is CASSLLFQETQYF. The CDR3 coding sequence is TGTGCCAGCAGCTTACTGTTCCAAGAGACCCAGTACTTC.

The chain links TRBV7-8 to TRBJ2-2, with 9 positions matching TRBD1. Trimming cost V 5 bases and J 4 bases; bases outside gene matches: 8. The CDR3 runs to 16 residues. CDR1 is SGHVS, CDR2 FQNEAQ, per germline. CDR3 DNA: TGTGCCAGCAGCGTAAACAGGGGGCAGGGCACCGGGGAGCTGTTTTTT. Translated: CASSVNRGQGTGELFF.

This rearrangement joins TRBV27 to TRBJ2-2, with D unclear. Germline CDR1 MNHEY, CDR2 SMNVEV (reference sequence). CDR3 length: 13 residues. V shed 5 bases and J shed 3 bases, with 7 bases lying between them. CDR3 region: CASSPLDTGELFF. In DNA form, the CDR3 reads TGTGCCAGCAGTCCCCTGGACACCGGGGAGCTGTTTTTT.

J is TRBJ1-3 and V is TRBV5-4, with no clear D. V was pared by 3 bases and J by 7 bases, with 14 bases between. The V gene's germline CDR1 is SGHNT and CDR2 YYREEE (reference sequence). The CDR3 has 14 amino acids. CDR3 protein: CASSSLAEGNTIYF. The DNA for the CDR3 is TGTGCCAGCAGCTCACTCGCAGAAGGCAACACCATATATTTT.

The chain employs TRBV10-1 and TRBJ2-2, with 8 bases matching TRBD1. V was clipped by 5 bases and J by 3 bases; unmatched bases: 5. Germline V gene sequence: CDR1 WNHNN, CDR2 SYGVQD (reference sequence). The length of the CDR3 is 15 residues. The CDR3 spells CASSPDRGHTGELFF. The DNA of the CDR3 is TGCGCCAGCAGTCCAGACAGGGGACACACCGGGGAGCTGTTTTTT.

On this clone: Other DNA sequences from this sample encode an identical CDR3 as well. The chain is built from TRBV7-9 and TRBJ2-7; a possible D gene is TRBD2 (5 bases). This CDR3 is 13 amino acids long. V lost 1 base and J lost 3, with 7 bases in between. Germline CDR1 and CDR2: SEHNR and FQNEAQ (reference sequence). CDR3 residues: CASSLGGLYEQYF. CDR3 DNA sequence: TGTGCCAGCAGCTTAGGCGGACTCTACGAGCAGTACTTC.